The next 8 T cell receptor beta chains were all read from a single sample in a study of blood T cell repertoires in COVID-19. Sequencing used immunoSEQ multiplex PCR; TCRdb keeps in-frame clones, though not all of them. The sample has about 360,000 clones; around 84% are singletons. The sample comprised peripheral blood. These receptors all stem from a human donor in a cohort sampled during active COVID-19.

The gene calls are TRBV19 and TRBJ1-2; a possible D gene is TRBD1 (6 bases). This CDR3 has 15 residues. The V end lost 3 bases, the J end lost 8 bases, and 19 bases lay between the germline ends. Looked up from germline, CDR1 is LNHDA and CDR2 is SQIVND (reference sequence). The CDR3 DNA sequence: TGTGCCAGTAGTATTGATGCTGGAGGACAGTGGGGCTACACCTTC. Translation: CASSIDAGGQWGYTF.

The chain joins TRBV27 to TRBJ2-2, with TRBD2 matching 7 bases. Germline lookup yields CDR1 MNHEY and CDR2 SMNVEV (reference sequence). Trimming took 3 bases from V and 4 from J; bases not matched to a gene: 8. CDR3 length: 16 residues. CDR3 sequence reads: CASSFAAGEFTGELFF. The CDR3 DNA is TGTGCCAGCAGTTTTGCGGCGGGGGAATTCACCGGGGAGCTGTTTTTT.

This clone showed up just a few times. V usage is TRBV28 and J usage is TRBJ2-7; tentatively, D is TRBD1 (5 bases). Germline CDR1 reads MDHEN; CDR2 reads SYDVKM. V lost 3 bases, J lost 2 bases, and 11 bases lay in between. The length of the CDR3 is 14 residues. The CDR3 region has the DNA TGTGCCAGCAGTTTCAAGGGGCGGCCCTACGAGCAGTACTTC. Translated: CASSFKGRPYEQYF.

J is TRBJ2-6 and V is TRBV19, with 7 bases aligning to TRBD1. The V and J ends lost 5 bases and 0 bases, in that order; junction bases with no gene match: 7. The CDR3 is 17 residues long. Germline V gene sequence: CDR1 LNHDA, CDR2 SQIVND (reference sequence). Here the CDR3 DNA reads TGTGCCAGTAGTCTTAGACAGGGAGCCTCTGGGGCCAACGTCCTGACTTTC. Its translation is CASSLRQGASGANVLTF.

This clone was counted a single time. CDR3 region: CASSHNRLHGNTIYF. The CDR3 nucleotides are TGTGCCAGCAGCCACAACAGGTTGCACGGAAACACCATATATTTT. J is TRBJ1-3 and V is TRBV3-1 (or the pseudogene TRBV3-2); D perhaps matches TRBD1 (5 bases). Between the trimmed V and J ends, which lost 3 bases and 4 bases, there was a span of 13 bases. The V gene's germline CDR1 is LGHDT and CDR2 YNNKEL (reference sequence). CDR3 size: 15 residues.

The chain links TRBV2 to TRBJ1-3; no clear D gene. With 4 bases removed from V and 0 bases from J, the gap between germline ends came to 7 bases. This CDR3 contains 14 residues. Germline values: CDR1 SNHLY, CDR2 FYNNEI. Here the CDR3 reads CASSAFPSGNTIYF. CDR3 nucleotides: TGTGCCAGCAGTGCCTTTCCCTCTGGAAACACCATATATTTT.

The chain uses TRBV9 and TRBJ1-2; TRBD1 might be the D (5 bases). V shed 0 bases and J shed 3 bases, with 12 bases lying between them. The length of the CDR3 is 15 residues. Germline CDR1 SGDLS, CDR2 YYNGEE. Here the CDR3 DNA reads TGTGCCAGCAGCGTAGATGACAGAACCTACTATGGCTACACCTTC. Its translation: CASSVDDRTYYGYTF.

The gene calls are TRBV6-5 and TRBJ1-1, with unresolved D. CDR1 and CDR2 (germline): MNHEY, SVGAGI. Trimming removed 7 bases at V and 3 bases at J, with 6 bases between. CDR3 size: 11 residues. This CDR3 is CASKEDTEAFF. The CDR3, as DNA: TGTGCCAGCAAGGAGGACACTGAAGCTTTCTTT.